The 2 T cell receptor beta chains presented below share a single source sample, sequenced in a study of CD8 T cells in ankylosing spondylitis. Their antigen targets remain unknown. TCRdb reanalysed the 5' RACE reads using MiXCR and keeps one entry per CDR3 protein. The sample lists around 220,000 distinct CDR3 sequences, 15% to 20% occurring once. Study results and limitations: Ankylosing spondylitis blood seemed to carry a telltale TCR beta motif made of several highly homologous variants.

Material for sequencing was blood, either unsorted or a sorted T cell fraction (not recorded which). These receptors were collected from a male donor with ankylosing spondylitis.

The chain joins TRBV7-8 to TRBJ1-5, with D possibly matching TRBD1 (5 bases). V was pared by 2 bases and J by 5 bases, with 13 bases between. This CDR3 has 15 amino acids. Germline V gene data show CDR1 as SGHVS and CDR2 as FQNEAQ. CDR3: CASSLWGGVYQPQHF. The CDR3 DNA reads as TGTGCCAGCAGCTTATGGGGGGGGGTCTATCAGCCCCAGCATTTT.

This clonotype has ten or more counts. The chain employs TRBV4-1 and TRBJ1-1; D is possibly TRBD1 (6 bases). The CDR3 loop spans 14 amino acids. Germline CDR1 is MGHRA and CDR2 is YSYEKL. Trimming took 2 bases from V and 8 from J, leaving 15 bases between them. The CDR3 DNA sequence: TGCGCCAGCAGCCAATCCCCCGACAGGACCGAAGCTTTCTTT. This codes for CASSQSPDRTEAFF.